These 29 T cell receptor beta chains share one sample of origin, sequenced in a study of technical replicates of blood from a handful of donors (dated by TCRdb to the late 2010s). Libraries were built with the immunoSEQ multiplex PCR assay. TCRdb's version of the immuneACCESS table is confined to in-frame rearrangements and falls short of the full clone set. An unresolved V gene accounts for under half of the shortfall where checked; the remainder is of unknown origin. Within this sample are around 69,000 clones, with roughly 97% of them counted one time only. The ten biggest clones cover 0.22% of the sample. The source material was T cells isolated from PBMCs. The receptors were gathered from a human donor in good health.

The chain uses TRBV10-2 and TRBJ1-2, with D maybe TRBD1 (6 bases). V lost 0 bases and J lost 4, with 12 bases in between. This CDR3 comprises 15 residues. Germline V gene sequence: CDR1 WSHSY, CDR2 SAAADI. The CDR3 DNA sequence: TGCGCCAGCAGTGAGTCGGCGACAGGAGTCTATGGCTACACCTTC. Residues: CASSESATGVYGYTF.

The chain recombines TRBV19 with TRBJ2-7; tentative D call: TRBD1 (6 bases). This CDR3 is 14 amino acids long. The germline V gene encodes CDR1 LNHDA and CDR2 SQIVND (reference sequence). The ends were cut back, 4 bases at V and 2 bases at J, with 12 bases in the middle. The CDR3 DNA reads TGTGCCAGTAGTACGGGACAATCTCCCTACGAGCAGTACTTC. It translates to CASSTGQSPYEQYF.

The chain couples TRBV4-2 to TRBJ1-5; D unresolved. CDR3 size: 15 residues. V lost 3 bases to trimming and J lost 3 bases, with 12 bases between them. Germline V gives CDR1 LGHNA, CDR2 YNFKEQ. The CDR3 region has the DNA TGTGCCAGCAGCCAGGTACAGAACCCCAATCAGCCCCAGCATTTT. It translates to CASSQVQNPNQPQHF.

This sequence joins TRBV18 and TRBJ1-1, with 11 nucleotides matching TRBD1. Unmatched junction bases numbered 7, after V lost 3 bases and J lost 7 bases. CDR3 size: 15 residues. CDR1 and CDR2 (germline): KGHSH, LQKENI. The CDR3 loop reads CASSPPGQGAYEAFF. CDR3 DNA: TGTGCCAGCTCACCGCCCGGACAGGGGGCTTATGAAGCTTTCTTT.

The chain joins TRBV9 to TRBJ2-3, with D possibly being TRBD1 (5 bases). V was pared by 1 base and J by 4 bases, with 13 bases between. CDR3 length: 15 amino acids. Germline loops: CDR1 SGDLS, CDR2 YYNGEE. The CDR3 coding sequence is TGTGCCAGCAGCGTAAGAGAAGGGGTGGCAGATACGCAGTATTTT. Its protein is CASSVREGVADTQYF.

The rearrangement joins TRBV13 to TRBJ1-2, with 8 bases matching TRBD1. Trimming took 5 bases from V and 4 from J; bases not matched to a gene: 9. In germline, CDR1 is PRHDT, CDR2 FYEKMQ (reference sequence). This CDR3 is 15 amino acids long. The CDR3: CASSPRTGMSYGYTF. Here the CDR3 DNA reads TGTGCCAGCAGCCCGCGGACAGGGATGAGCTATGGCTACACCTTC.

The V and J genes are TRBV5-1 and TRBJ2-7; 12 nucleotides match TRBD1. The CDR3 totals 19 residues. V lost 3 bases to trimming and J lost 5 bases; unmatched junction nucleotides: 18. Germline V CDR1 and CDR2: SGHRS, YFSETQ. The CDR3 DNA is TGCGCCAGCAGCTCGGGAGCCGGGACAGGGGGCAAAACGGCCAACGAGCAGTACTTC. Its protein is CASSSGAGTGGKTANEQYF.

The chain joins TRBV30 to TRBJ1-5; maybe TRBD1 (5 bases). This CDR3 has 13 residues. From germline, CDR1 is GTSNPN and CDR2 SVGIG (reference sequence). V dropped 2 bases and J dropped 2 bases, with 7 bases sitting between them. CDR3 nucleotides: TGTGCCTGGAGTTGGGGGGGCAATCAGCCCCAGCATTTT. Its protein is CAWSWGGNQPQHF.

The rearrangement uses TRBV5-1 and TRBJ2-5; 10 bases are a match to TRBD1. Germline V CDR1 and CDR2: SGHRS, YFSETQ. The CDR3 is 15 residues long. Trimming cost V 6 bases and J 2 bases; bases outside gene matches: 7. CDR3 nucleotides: TGCGCCAGCACCGACGGACAGGGGGGTCAAGAGACCCAGTACTTC. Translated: CASTDGQGGQETQYF.

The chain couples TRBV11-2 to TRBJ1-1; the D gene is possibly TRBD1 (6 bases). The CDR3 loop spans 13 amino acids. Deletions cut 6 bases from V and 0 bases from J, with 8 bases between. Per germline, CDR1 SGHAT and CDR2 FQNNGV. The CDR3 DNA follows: TGTGCCAGCAGGGGGGCCATGAACACTGAAGCTTTCTTT. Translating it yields CASRGAMNTEAFF. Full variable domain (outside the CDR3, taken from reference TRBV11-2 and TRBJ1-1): EAGVAQSPRYKIIEKRQSVAFWCNPISGHATLYWYQQILGQGPKLLIQFQNNGVVDDSQLPKDRFSAERLKGVDSTLKIQPAKLEDSAVYLCASRGAMNTEAFFGQGTRLTVV.

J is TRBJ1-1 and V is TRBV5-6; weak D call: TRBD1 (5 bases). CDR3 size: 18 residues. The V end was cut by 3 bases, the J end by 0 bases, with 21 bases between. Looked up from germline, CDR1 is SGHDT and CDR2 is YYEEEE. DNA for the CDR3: TGTGCCAGCAGCTCGTCATTAGGGACTATCCGTATGAACACTGAAGCTTTCTTT. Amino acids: CASSSSLGTIRMNTEAFF.

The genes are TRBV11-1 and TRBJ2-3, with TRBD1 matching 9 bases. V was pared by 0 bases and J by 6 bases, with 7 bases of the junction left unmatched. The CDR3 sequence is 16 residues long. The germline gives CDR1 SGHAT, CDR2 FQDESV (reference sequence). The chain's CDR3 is CASSLAGTGRLDTQYF. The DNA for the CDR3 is TGTGCCAGCAGCTTAGCAGGGACAGGGCGCTTGGATACGCAGTATTTT.

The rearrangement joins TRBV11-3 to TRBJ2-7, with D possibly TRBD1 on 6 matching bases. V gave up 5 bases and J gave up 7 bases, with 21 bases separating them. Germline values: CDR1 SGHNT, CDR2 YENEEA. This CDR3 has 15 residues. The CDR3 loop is CASSPRAQGHWEQYF. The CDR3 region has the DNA TGTGCCAGCAGCCCCCGTGCCCAGGGGCATTGGGAGCAGTACTTC.

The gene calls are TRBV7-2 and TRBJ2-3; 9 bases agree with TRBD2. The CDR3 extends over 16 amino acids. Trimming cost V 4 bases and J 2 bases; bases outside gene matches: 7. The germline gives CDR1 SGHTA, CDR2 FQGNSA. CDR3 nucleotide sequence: TGTGCCAGCAGCTGGATAGCGGGGGAGATCACAGATACGCAGTATTTT. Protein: CASSWIAGEITDTQYF.

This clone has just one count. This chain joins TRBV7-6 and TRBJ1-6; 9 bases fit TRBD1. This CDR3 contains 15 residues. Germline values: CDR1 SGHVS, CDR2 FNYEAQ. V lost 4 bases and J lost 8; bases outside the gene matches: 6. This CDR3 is CASSSSGTGHSPLHF. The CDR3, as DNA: TGTGCCAGCAGCTCCTCCGGGACAGGGCATTCACCCCTCCACTTT.

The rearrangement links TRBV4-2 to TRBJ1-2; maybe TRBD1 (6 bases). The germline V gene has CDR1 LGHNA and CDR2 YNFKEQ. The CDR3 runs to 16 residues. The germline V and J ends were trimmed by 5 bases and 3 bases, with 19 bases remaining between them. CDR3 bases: TGTGCCAGCAGCTTCAACCTACAGGGAGAGCACTATGGCTACACCTTC. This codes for CASSFNLQGEHYGYTF.

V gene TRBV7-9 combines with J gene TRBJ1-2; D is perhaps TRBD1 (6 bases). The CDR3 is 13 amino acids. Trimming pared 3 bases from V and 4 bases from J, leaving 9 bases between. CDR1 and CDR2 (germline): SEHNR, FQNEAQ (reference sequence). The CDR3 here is CASSFRGPYGYTF. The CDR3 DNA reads TGTGCCAGCAGCTTCAGGGGCCCCTATGGCTACACCTTC.

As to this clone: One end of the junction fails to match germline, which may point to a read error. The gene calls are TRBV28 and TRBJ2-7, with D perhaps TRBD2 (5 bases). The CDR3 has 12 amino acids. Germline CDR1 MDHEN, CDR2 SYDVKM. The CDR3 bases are TGTGCCAGCAGTTTAGACTACCCGCCTGATTTCTTC. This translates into CASSLDYPPDFF.

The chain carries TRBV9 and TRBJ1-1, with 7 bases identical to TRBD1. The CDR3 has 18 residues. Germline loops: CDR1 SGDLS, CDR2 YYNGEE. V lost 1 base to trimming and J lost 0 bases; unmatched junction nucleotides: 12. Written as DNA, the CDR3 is TGTGCCAGCAGCGTAACGGACGGGCAGGGGGGAATGAACACTGAAGCTTTCTTT. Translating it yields CASSVTDGQGGMNTEAFF.

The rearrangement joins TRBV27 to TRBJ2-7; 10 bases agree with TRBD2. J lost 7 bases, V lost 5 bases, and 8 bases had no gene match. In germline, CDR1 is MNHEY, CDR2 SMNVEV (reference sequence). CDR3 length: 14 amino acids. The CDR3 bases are TGTGCCAGCAGTGGTCTAGCGGGAGTAGGTGAGCAGTACTTC. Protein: CASSGLAGVGEQYF.

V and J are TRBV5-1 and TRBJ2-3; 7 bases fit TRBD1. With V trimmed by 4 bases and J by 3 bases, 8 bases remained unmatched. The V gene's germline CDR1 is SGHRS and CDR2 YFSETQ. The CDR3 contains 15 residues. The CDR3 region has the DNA TGCGCCAGCAGCCTACCTGTGGGACAGACAGATACGCAGTATTTT. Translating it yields CASSLPVGQTDTQYF.

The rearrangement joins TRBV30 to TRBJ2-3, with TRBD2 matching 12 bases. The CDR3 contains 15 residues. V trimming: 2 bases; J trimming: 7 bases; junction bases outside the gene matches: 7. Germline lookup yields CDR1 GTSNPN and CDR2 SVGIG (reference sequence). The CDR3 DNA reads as TGTGCCTGGAGTACCCTAGCGGGGGGGCTGAATACGCAGTATTTT. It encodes CAWSTLAGGLNTQYF. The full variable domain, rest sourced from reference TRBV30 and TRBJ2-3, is SQTIHQWPATLVQPVGSPLSLECTVEGTSNPNLYWYRQAAGRGLQLLFYSVGIGQISSEVPQNLSASRPQDRQFILSSKKLLLSDSGFYLCAWSTLAGGLNTQYFGPGTRLTVL.

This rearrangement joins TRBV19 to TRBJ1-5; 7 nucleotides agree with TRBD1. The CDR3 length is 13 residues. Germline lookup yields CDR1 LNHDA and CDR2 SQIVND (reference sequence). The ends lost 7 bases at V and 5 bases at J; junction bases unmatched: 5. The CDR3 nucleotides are TGTGCCAGTAAGACAGGGCGGGATCAGCCCCAGCATTTT. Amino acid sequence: CASKTGRDQPQHF.

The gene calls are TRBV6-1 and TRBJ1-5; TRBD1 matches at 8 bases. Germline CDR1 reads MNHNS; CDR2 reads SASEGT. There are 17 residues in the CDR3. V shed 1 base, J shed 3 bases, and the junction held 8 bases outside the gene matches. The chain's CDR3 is CASSEGAGGTYNQPQHF. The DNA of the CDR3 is TGTGCCAGCAGTGAAGGGGCAGGGGGCACATACAATCAGCCCCAGCATTTT.

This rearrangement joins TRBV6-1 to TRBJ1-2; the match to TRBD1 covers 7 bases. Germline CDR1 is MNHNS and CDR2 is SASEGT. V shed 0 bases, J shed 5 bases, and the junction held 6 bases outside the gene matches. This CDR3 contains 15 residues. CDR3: CASSEALGQLYGYTF. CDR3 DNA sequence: TGTGCCAGCAGTGAAGCGCTGGGACAGTTATATGGCTACACCTTC.

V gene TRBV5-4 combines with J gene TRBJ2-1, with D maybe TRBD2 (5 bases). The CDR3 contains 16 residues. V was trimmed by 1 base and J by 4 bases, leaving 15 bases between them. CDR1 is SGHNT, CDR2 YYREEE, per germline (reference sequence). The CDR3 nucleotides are TGTGCCAGCAGCTTGCCCGGGGATACAAATTACAATGAGCAGTTCTTC. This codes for CASSLPGDTNYNEQFF.

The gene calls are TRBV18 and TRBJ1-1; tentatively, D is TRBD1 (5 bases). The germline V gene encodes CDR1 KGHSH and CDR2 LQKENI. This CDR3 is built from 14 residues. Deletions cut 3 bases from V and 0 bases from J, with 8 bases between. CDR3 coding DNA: TGTGCCAGCTCACCGGCAGGGTTGAACACTGAAGCTTTCTTT. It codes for CASSPAGLNTEAFF.

The DNA for the CDR3 is TGTGCCAGCAGCTTACGGACGACAGGGTTAAACACTGAAGCTTTCTTT. It encodes CASSLRTTGLNTEAFF. The chain uses TRBV7-9 and TRBJ1-1; 7 bases fit TRBD1. This CDR3 contains 16 residues. CDR1 is SEHNR, CDR2 FQNEAQ, per germline (reference sequence). The junction had 8 bases not matched to a gene; V was cut back by 2 bases and J by 2 bases.

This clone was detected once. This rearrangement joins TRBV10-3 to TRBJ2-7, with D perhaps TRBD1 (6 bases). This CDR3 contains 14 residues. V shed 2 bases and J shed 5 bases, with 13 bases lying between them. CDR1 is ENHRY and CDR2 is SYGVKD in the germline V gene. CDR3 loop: CAISETSGADEQYF. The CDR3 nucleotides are TGTGCCATCAGTGAGACGTCAGGGGCAGACGAGCAGTACTTC.